The rows below give T cell receptor beta chains drawn from one sample of a study of patients and donors after allogeneic stem cell transplantation. MiXCR, run by TCRdb on the RT-PCR reads, gives a single entry per CDR3 protein. Of 200,000 to 250,000 distinct CDR3 sequences in the sample, 13% to 15% are singletons; the top ten hold under 14%. Input material: blood, either unsorted or a sorted T cell fraction (not recorded which). The receptors originated from a human donor who was either an allogeneic HSCT recipient or a stem cell or donor lymphocyte infusion donor (not recorded which). It is not recorded whose cells these are; they may come from a transplant donor. Both conserved end residues are part of each CDR3. The D gene is left open where the match is weak. Clone size appears in some rows only: once, few, many, or a class for an expanded clone.

>TRBD1|TRBV15|many|TRBJ2-7
TGTGCCACCAGCAGGGATCTCGGACAGGGGGCTTACGAGCAGTACTTC
CATSRDLGQGAYEQYF
>.|TRBV14|few|TRBJ1-1
TGTGCCAGCAGCCAAGATATGGGATTCACTGAAGCTTTCTTT
CASSQDMGFTEAFF
>.|TRBV2|many|TRBJ2-4
TGTGCCAGCAGTGAGTTACTAGCCAAAAACATTCAGTACTTC
CASSELLAKNIQYF
>.|TRBV7-2|.|TRBJ1-6
TGTGCCAGCAGCTTAGATTCACCCCTCCACTTT
CASSLDSPLHF
>.|TRBV12-3/TRBV12-4|many|TRBJ1-5
TGTGCCAGCAGTTTAGTACCCGGGGGGCAGCCCCAGCATTTT
CASSLVPGGQPQHF
>.|TRBV7-2|few|TRBJ2-7
TGTGCCAGCAGCTTGAAGCTCGGCGGGGAACCCTACGAGCAGTACTTC
CASSLKLGGEPYEQYF
>.|TRBV4-1|.|TRBJ1-3
TGCGCCAGCAGCCACGCCAGGTCCACCATATATTTT
CASSHARSTIYF
>.|TRBV14|many|TRBJ2-1
TGTGCCAGCAGCCAACGGAGACCCCGGGGCACAAGTGAGCAGTTCTTC
CASSQRRPRGTSEQFF
>TRBD2|TRBV19|few|TRBJ2-1
TGTGCCAGTAGTATTCCGGGGGGACGGGGTGAGCAGTTCTTC
CASSIPGGRGEQFF
>TRBD1|TRBV5-1|.|TRBJ2-3
TGCGCCAGTAGAACAGGGGGCGGGACAGATACGCAGTATTTT
CASRTGGGTDTQYF
>TRBD2|TRBV29-1|many|TRBJ2-5
TGCAGCGCCCCGAGCGGGGCGATCAGAGAGACCCAGTACTTC
CSAPSGAIRETQYF
>TRBD1|TRBV20-1|.|TRBJ2-7
TGCAGTGCTAGGGACAGGGGTCACTACGAGCAGTACTTC
CSARDRGHYEQYF
>.|TRBV2|many|TRBJ1-4
TGTGCCAGCAGTGATCTCGTGGGTGAAAAACTGTTTTTT
CASSDLVGEKLFF
>.|TRBV14|few|TRBJ2-7
TGTGCCAGCAGCCAAGCGGGGCTGTCCTACGAGCAGTACTTC
CASSQAGLSYEQYF
>.|TRBV3-1|.|TRBJ2-7
TGTGCCAGCAGCCAAGTGTCAGAATCCTACGAGCAGTACTTC
CASSQVSESYEQYF
>.|TRBV20-1|many|TRBJ1-2
TGCAGTGCCCACGGGGGGGACTATGGCTACACCTTC
CSAHGGDYGYTF
>.|TRBV4-3|medium-sized|TRBJ2-1
TGCGCCAGCAGCCAAGAAGGCGGGGGCCCCGGTGAGCAGTTCTTC
CASSQEGGGPGEQFF
>TRBD2|TRBV5-1|.|TRBJ2-5
TGCGCCAGCAGCAGCGGGAGTAAGAGGAAGACCCAGTACTTC
CASSSGSKRKTQYF
>.|TRBV5-1|.|TRBJ2-7
TGCGCCAGCAGCTTGGCAACTGACCCGCTCTACGAGCAGTACTTC
CASSLATDPLYEQYF
>.|TRBV19|.|TRBJ2-2
TGTGCCAGTAGTATAGTTCCTGCGGCCGGGGAGCTGTTTTTT
CASSIVPAAGELFF
>.|TRBV5-1|.|TRBJ1-2
TGCGCCAGCAGCTTTGATTCCTATGGCTACACCTTC
CASSFDSYGYTF
>.|TRBV7-2|.|TRBJ1-1
TGTGCCAGCAGCTTAGGACGCGGGGTTGAAGCTTTCTTT
CASSLGRGVEAFF
>.|TRBV12-3/TRBV12-4|few|TRBJ1-1
TGTGCCAGCAGTTTACTGAAGAACACTGAAGCTTTCTTT
CASSLLKNTEAFF
>TRBD2|TRBV20-1|many|TRBJ2-1
TGCAGTGCTAGAGATGGAGCGGGAGTTTCTGAGCAGTTCTTC
CSARDGAGVSEQFF
>TRBD1|TRBV7-9|few|TRBJ1-1
TGTGCCAGCAGCCCCATCCGGACAGGGAACACTGAAGCTTTCTTT
CASSPIRTGNTEAFF
>.|TRBV9|many|TRBJ1-2
TGTGCCAGCAGCGCACCGGACCCCCCGAGGACTGGCTACACCTTC
CASSAPDPPRTGYTF
>.|TRBV20-1|many|TRBJ1-1
TGCAGTGCTAGAAGCTCTGATGGCCGGAACACTGAAGCTTTCTTT
CSARSSDGRNTEAFF
>TRBD1|TRBV12-3/TRBV12-4|.|TRBJ1-3
TGTGCCAGCACCCCCGGGACAGGGCCAGTTGGAAACACCATATATTTT
CASTPGTGPVGNTIYF
>TRBD2|TRBV7-9|.|TRBJ2-5
TGTGCCAGCAGCTTAGCTAGCGGGATCGGAGAGACCCAGTACTTC
CASSLASGIGETQYF
>TRBD1|TRBV5-1|few|TRBJ1-1
TGCGCCAGCAGCTTGGTCACAGGGGCTGAAGCTTTCTTT
CASSLVTGAEAFF
>.|TRBV19|.|TRBJ1-2
TGTGCCAGCTCTCGACCGGGCCCTCTTCGGGAAGGCTACACCTTC
CASSRPGPLREGYTF
>.|TRBV20-1|.|TRBJ2-1
TGCAGTGCTAGAGGCGGGTTCTCGGACATTCGCCAGTTCTTC
CSARGGFSDIRQFF